These 21 T cell receptor beta chains came from one sample sequenced in a study of blood T cell repertoires in COVID-19. The data were produced by immunoSEQ multiplex PCR, yet TCRdb's version contains in-frame clones alone and is incomplete. This table holds 130,000 or so clones, approximately 87% found once. The sequenced sample was peripheral blood. The receptors stem from a woman aged 50 to 65 with acute or convalescent COVID-19.

The chain employs TRBV30 and TRBJ1-3, with TRBD1 identical over 10 bases. The CDR3 covers 15 residues. V gave up 0 bases and J gave up 6 bases; unmatched junction bases: 5. Germline values: CDR1 GTSNPN, CDR2 SVGIG (reference sequence). CDR3 loop: CAWSVRTGGVNTIYF. The CDR3 DNA reads TGTGCCTGGAGTGTAAGGACAGGGGGGGTAAACACCATATATTTT.

This clone was recorded once. The V gene is TRBV11-3, the J gene TRBJ1-2; no clear D. With 1 base removed from V and 7 bases from J, the gap between germline ends came to 13 bases. The CDR3 contains 14 residues. Germline V gene lookup returns CDR1 SGHNT and CDR2 YENEEA. The CDR3 sequence is CASSLGPRGPGYTF. CDR3 sequence (DNA): TGTGCCAGCAGCTTAGGCCCCCGGGGTCCTGGCTACACCTTC.

The genes are TRBV19 and TRBJ2-6, with 11 positions matching TRBD1. CDR3 length equals 17 residues. CDR1 is LNHDA and CDR2 is SQIVND in the germline V gene (reference sequence). The junction had 6 bases not matched to a gene; V was cut back by 6 bases and J by 2 bases. The chain's CDR3 is CASSMRTGGAGANVLTF. The CDR3 nucleotides read TGTGCCAGTAGCATGAGGACAGGGGGCGCTGGGGCCAACGTCCTGACTTTC.

This clone was seen only a few times. The chain has TRBV27 and TRBJ2-7, with 10 bases lining up with TRBD2. This CDR3 region has 14 residues. Germline CDR1 reads MNHEY; CDR2 reads SMNVEV (reference sequence). The trim removed 4 bases at V and 9 bases at J, leaving 9 bases unmatched. CDR3 residues: CASSSSLAGVRQYF. In nucleotides, the CDR3 is TGTGCCAGCAGTTCTTCTCTAGCGGGAGTAAGGCAGTACTTC.

The chain employs TRBV7-8 and TRBJ2-5; 9 bases are a match to TRBD2. The CDR3 is 17 amino acids. The V segment lost 4 bases and the J segment 9 bases; nucleotides outside the gene matches: 18. Germline V lookup: CDR1 SGHVS, CDR2 FQNEAQ. Here the CDR3 DNA reads TGTGCCAGCAGCTCCTTGGGACTAGCAGAAGCCGGGGTGCCCCAGTACTTC. This translates into CASSSLGLAEAGVPQYF.

This clone is a singleton in its sample. The chain links TRBV5-1 to TRBJ2-3; 7 nucleotides agree with TRBD2. The J segment lost 8 bases and the V segment lost 4 bases, leaving 10 bases of the junction unmatched. The germline V gene has CDR1 SGHRS and CDR2 YFSETQ. The CDR3 is 14 amino acids. DNA of the CDR3: TGCGCCAGCAGCCCTCTGACATCGGGGGGTACGCAGTATTTT. It translates to CASSPLTSGGTQYF.

This clone appeared a few times. The chain joins TRBV23-1 to TRBJ1-2; a weak D match, TRBD1 (5 bases). TRBV23-1 is an open reading frame, and its role is uncertain. Trimming cost V 2 bases and J 6 bases, with 13 bases left between them. This CDR3 is 14 amino acids long. The CDR3 region is CASSQTEGEDGYTF. The DNA of the CDR3 is TGCGCCAGCAGTCAAACTGAAGGGGAAGATGGCTACACCTTC.

The gene calls are TRBV6-5 and TRBJ2-7, with TRBD2 matching 12 bases. This CDR3 region has 15 residues. Germline values: CDR1 MNHEY, CDR2 SVGAGI. V lost 4 bases and J lost 5; bases outside the gene matches: 6. In nucleotides, the CDR3 is TGTGCCAGCAGTTCCCTAGCGGGAGGGAGCCACGAGCAGTACTTC. Translated, it gives CASSSLAGGSHEQYF.

This chain joins TRBV6-5 and TRBJ1-1; no clear D gene. The V end was cut by 6 bases, the J end by 2 bases, with 13 bases between. Germline loops: CDR1 MNHEY, CDR2 SVGAGI. The CDR3 spans 14 residues. The CDR3 nucleotides are TGTGCCAGCAGAGCCCTGCGGGGTAACACTGAAGCTTTCTTT. Its protein product is CASRALRGNTEAFF.

The table lists this clone with many counts. The chain is built from TRBV19 and TRBJ2-7, with 12 bases identical to TRBD2. Looked up from germline, CDR1 is LNHDA and CDR2 is SQIVND (reference sequence). J lost 2 bases, V lost 2 bases, and 7 bases had no gene match. This CDR3 has 17 residues. The CDR3 protein is CASSINHPSGGAYEQYF. In DNA form, the CDR3 reads TGTGCCAGTAGTATAAACCATCCTAGCGGGGGGGCCTACGAGCAGTACTTC.

J is TRBJ2-5 and V is TRBV5-1; 7 bases fit TRBD2. The CDR3 runs to 14 residues. V lost 4 bases and J lost 4; bases outside the gene matches: 7. CDR1 SGHRS and CDR2 YFSETQ come from the germline V gene. CDR3 sequence (DNA): TGCGCCAGCAGCCCCGCGGCGGGGGTAGAGACCCAGTACTTC. This encodes CASSPAAGVETQYF.

The rearrangement uses TRBV7-2 and TRBJ2-7; 7 bases agree with TRBD1. The CDR3 contains 15 residues. V was pared by 4 bases and J by 5 bases, with 11 bases of the junction left unmatched. Germline values: CDR1 SGHTA, CDR2 FQGNSA. The CDR3 loop is CASSSQTGLSDEQYF. The CDR3 coding sequence is TGTGCCAGCAGCTCCCAGACAGGGCTGAGCGACGAGCAGTACTTC.

The chain couples TRBV6-5 to TRBJ2-1; perhaps TRBD2 as D (5 bases). Germline assignment: CDR1 MNHEY and CDR2 SVGAGI. The CDR3 runs to 13 residues. Trimming removed 6 bases from V and 8 bases from J, with 14 bases in between. In DNA, the CDR3 is TGTGCCAGCAGGGAGACTACTTTCCATGAGCAGTTCTTC. Protein sequence: CASRETTFHEQFF.

In the case of this clone: One junction end does not reproduce the germline sequence, and a read error may be involved. V is TRBV7-2 and J is TRBJ2-7; 9 bases line up with TRBD2. The length of the CDR3 is 15 residues. Germline V gene lookup returns CDR1 SGHTA and CDR2 FQGNSA. The CDR3 loop reads CASSLSRWAGGEKNF. The CDR3 coding sequence is TGTGCCAGCAGCTTATCCCGTTGGGCGGGAGGGGAGAAGAACTTC.

This chain connects TRBV6-5 to TRBJ1-2; D is uncertain. The germline V gene has CDR1 MNHEY and CDR2 SVGAGI. The CDR3 totals 14 residues. The V end was cut by 7 bases, the J end by 4 bases, with 16 bases between. The CDR3 nucleotides read TGTGCCAGCACCTCGGGAGGGAAGGGCTATGGCTACACCTTC. It yields the protein CASTSGGKGYGYTF.

The chain is built from TRBV6-6 and TRBJ1-6, with 7 positions matching TRBD1. With V trimmed by 7 bases and J by 7 bases, 13 bases remained unmatched. Germline CDR1 MNHNY, CDR2 SVGAGI (reference sequence). This CDR3 spans 16 amino acids. CDR3 in amino acids: CASTNPRQGPNSPLHF. The CDR3 DNA is TGTGCCAGCACAAACCCCCGACAGGGACCCAATTCACCCCTCCACTTT.

The J gene is TRBJ1-6, the V gene TRBV10-3; no definite D call. Germline values: CDR1 ENHRY, CDR2 SYGVKD. Trimming left V 6 bases short and J 5 bases short, with 11 bases between. The CDR3 is made up of 14 amino acids. The CDR3 sequence: CAIRGGLDNSPLHF. In DNA, the CDR3 is TGTGCCATCAGAGGCGGCTTGGATAATTCACCCCTCCACTTT.

This clone was seen once. The CDR3 DNA follows: TGTGCCAGCAGCTTACTTCCCGCGGGGGTCACAGATACGCAGTATTTT. Its translation is CASSLLPAGVTDTQYF. This chain links TRBV11-2 with TRBJ2-3, with 7 nucleotides matching TRBD2. Germline V lookup: CDR1 SGHAT, CDR2 FQNNGV. Trimming took 2 bases from V and 2 from J; bases not matched to a gene: 7. This CDR3 is built from 16 residues.

The chain joins TRBV7-9 to TRBJ1-5, with TRBD1 matching 8 bases. V dropped 5 bases and J dropped 2; count of bases not matched to a gene: 11. Germline loops: CDR1 SEHNR, CDR2 FQNEAQ (reference sequence). The CDR3 totals 17 residues. The CDR3 protein is CASSPWTGMDGNQPQHF. CDR3 coding DNA: TGTGCCAGCAGCCCCTGGACAGGGATGGATGGCAATCAGCCCCAGCATTTT.

This clone was seen just once. This chain joins TRBV25-1 and TRBJ2-7; D is possibly TRBD2 (5 bases). With 1 base removed from V and 1 base from J, the gap between germline ends came to 17 bases. The CDR3 totals 17 residues. Germline V gene lookup returns CDR1 MGHDK and CDR2 SYGVNS. The CDR3 here is CASSESQPGVMSYEQYF. CDR3 bases: TGTGCCAGCAGTGAATCACAACCCGGGGTTATGTCCTACGAGCAGTACTTC.

The gene calls are TRBV2 and TRBJ2-7, with D maybe TRBD1 (5 bases). The V end was cut by 6 bases, the J end by 8 bases, with 17 bases between. The CDR3 is made up of 13 amino acids. CDR1 SNHLY and CDR2 FYNNEI come from the germline V gene. Here the CDR3 reads CASRDIQGFKQYF. CDR3 nucleotides: TGTGCCAGCAGGGACATCCAAGGATTCAAGCAGTACTTC.